This T cell receptor beta chain was identified in a study of shared clonotypes between healthy human individuals. Turning to the study itself: Three plates were used per donor for CD4 naive, three for CD4 memory, two for CD8 naive and one for CD8 memory. Findings of the study overall: Relative to memory subsets, naive subsets generally showed larger estimated richness.

Germline V gene lookup returns CDR1 SNHLY and CDR2 FYNNEI. The CDR3 sequence is 11 residues long. Trimming pared 8 bases from V and 3 bases from J, leaving 8 bases between. Of note for this clone: Its cognate antigen is unknown.

TCRdb's copy holds only in-frame clones and misses some; the assay was immunoSEQ multiplex PCR. Among roughly 760,000 clones, approximately 79% were seen once, and the ten largest hold approximately 1.6%. The TCR comes from a woman under 40 in good health. V usage is TRBV2 and J usage is TRBJ2-7, with a tentative D call TRBD1 (6 bases). Sequences were obtained from memory CD4+ T cells sorted from blood. The subset here: CD45RA-negative fraction. This CDR3 is CASGGYYEQYF. CDR3 coding DNA: TGTGCCAGCGGGGGCTACTACGAGCAGTACTTC.